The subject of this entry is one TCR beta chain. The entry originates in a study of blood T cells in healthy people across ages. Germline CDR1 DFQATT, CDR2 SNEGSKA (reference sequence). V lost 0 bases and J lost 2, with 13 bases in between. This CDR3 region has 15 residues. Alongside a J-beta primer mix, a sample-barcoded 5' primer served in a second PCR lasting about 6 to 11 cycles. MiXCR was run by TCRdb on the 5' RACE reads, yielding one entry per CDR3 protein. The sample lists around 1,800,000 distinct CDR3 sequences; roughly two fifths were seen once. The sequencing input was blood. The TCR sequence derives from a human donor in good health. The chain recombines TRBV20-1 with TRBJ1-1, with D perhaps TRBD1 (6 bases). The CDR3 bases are TGCAGTGCTAGAGATCTCCGGACAGTCAACACTGAAGCTTTCTTT. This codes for CSARDLRTVNTEAFF.